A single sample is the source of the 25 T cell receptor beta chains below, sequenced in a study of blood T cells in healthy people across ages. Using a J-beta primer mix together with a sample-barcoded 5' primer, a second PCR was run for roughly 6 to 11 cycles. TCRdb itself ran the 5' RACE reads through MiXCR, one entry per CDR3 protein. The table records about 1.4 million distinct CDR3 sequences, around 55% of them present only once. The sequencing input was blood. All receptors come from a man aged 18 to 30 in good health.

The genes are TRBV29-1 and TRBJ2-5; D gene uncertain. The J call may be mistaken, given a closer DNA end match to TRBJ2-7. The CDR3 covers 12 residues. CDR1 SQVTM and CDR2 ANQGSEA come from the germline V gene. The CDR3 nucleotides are TGCAGCGTGGCCGACACTTCCTACGAGCAGTACTTC. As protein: CSVADTSYEQYF.

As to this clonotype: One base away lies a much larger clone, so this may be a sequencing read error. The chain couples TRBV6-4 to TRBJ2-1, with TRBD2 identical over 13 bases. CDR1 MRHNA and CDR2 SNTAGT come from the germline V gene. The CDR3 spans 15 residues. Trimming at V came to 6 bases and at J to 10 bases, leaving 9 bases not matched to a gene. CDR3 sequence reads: CASSVTSGGAKEQFF. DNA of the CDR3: TGTGCCAGCAGCGTCACTAGCGGGGGGGCCAAGGAGCAGTTCTTC.

CDR3 nucleotide sequence: TGTGCGGGACTAGCGAGTGATGAGCAGTACTTC. Translating gives CAGLASDEQYF. The chain is built from TRBV7-9 and TRBJ2-7; 10 bases agree with TRBD2. The CDR3 consists of 11 residues. Per germline, CDR1 SEHNR and CDR2 FQNEAQ (reference sequence).

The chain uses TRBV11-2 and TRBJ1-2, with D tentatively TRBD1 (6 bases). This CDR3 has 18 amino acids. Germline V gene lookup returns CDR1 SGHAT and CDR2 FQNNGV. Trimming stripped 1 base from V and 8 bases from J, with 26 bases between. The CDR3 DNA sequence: TGTGCCAGCAGCTTAGTATCGGGGGCGAGGCTTTTATTCGGGGGCTACACCTTC. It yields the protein CASSLVSGARLLFGGYTF.

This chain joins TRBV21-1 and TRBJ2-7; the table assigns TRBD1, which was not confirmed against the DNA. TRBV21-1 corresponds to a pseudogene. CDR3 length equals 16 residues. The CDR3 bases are TGTGCCAGCAGCAAAGTAGGGGGCAGGGAGGTATACGAGCAGTACTTC. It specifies CASSKVGGREVYEQYF.

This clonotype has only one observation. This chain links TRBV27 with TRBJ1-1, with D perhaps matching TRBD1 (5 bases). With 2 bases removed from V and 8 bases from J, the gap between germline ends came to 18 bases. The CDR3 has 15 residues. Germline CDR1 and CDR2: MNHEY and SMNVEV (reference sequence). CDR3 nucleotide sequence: TGTGCCAGCAGTTTACGTCCCCCAGGGTTAGGCGAAGCTTTCTTT. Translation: CASSLRPPGLGEAFF.

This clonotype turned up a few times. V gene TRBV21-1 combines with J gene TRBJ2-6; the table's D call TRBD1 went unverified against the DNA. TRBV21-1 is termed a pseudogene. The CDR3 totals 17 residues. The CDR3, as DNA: TGTGCCAGCAGCAAAAACAGGGAGGCCTCTGGGGCCAACGTCCTGACTTTC. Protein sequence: CASSKNREASGANVLTF.

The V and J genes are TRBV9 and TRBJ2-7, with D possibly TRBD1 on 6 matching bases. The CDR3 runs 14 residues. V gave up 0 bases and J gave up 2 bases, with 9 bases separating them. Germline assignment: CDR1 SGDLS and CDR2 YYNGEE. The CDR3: CASSVGQVPYEQYF. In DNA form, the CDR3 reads TGTGCCAGCAGCGTAGGACAGGTACCCTACGAGCAGTACTTC.

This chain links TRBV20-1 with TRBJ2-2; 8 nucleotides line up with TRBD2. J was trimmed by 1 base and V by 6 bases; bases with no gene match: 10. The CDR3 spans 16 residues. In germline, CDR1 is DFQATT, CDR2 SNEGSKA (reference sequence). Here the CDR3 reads CSAQLRAGGNTGELFF. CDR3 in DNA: TGCAGTGCCCAGCTACGTGCGGGAGGGAACACCGGGGAGCTGTTTTTT.

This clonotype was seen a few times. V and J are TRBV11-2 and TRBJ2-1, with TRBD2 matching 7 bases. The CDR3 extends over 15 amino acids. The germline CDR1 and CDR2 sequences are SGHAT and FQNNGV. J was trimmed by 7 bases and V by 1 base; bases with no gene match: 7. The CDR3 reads CASSLGGGSLNEQFF. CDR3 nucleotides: TGTGCCAGCAGCTTAGGCGGCGGGAGTCTAAATGAGCAGTTCTTC.

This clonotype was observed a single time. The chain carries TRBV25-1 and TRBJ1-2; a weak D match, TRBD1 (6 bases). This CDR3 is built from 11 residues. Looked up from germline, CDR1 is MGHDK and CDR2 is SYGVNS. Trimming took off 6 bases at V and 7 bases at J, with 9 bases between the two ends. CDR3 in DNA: TGTGCCAGCAGCAGGGGAACTGGCTACACCTTC. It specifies CASSRGTGYTF.

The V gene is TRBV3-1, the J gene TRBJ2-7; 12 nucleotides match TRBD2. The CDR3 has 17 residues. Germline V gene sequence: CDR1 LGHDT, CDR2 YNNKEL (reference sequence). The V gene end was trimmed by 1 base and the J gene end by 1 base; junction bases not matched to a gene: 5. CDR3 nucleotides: TGTGCCAGCAGCCAAGGACTAGCGGGGGCCTATTCCTACGAGCAGTACTTC. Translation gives CASSQGLAGAYSYEQYF.

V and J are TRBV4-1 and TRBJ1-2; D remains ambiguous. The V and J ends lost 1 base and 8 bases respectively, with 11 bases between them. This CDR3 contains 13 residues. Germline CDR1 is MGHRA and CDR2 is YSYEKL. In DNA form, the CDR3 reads TGCGCCAGCAGCCAAGTTCTCAGGAGCGGCTACACCTTC. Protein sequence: CASSQVLRSGYTF.

CDR3 nucleotide sequence: TGCGCCAGCAGCAAGGAGCCGGGCCCTAACACTGAAGCTTTCTTT. Translating gives CASSKEPGPNTEAFF. This rearrangement joins TRBV5-1 to TRBJ1-1; no definite D call. Germline CDR1 reads SGHRS; CDR2 reads YFSETQ. The length of the CDR3 is 15 residues. V shed 4 bases and J shed 2 bases, with 15 bases lying between them. Supplemented by reference TRBV5-1 and TRBJ1-1, the full variable domain reads KAGVTQTPRYLIKTRGQQVTLSCSPISGHRSVSWYQQTPGQGLQFLFEYFSETQRNKGNFPGRFSGRQFSNSRSEMNVSTLELGDSALYLCASSKEPGPNTEAFFGQGTRLTVV.

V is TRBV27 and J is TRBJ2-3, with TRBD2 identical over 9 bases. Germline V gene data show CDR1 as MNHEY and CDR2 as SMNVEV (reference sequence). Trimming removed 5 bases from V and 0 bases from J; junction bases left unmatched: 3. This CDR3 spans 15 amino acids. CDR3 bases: TGTGCCAGCAGTAACCTAGCGGGGAGCACAGATACGCAGTATTTT. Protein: CASSNLAGSTDTQYF.

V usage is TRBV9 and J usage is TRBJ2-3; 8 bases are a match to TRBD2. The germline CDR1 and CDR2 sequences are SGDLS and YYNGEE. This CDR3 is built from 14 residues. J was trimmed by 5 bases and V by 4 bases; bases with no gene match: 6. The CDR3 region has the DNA TGTGCCAGCAGCTCGCTCCGGGGGGGAGATACGCAGTATTTT. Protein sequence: CASSSLRGGDTQYF.

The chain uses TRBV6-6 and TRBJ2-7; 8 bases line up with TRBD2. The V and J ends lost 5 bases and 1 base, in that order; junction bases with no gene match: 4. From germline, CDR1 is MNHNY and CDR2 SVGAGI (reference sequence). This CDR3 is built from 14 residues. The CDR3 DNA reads TGTGCCAGCAGTAACCCGGGGGGGTCCTACGAGCAGTACTTC. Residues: CASSNPGGSYEQYF.

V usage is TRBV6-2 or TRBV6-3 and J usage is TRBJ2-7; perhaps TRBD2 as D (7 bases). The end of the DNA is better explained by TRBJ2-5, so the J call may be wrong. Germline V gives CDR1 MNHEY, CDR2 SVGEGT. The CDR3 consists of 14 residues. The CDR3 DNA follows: TGTGCCAGCAGTGACGTCGGGGGGCGAGAGACCCAGTACTTC. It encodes CASSDVGGRETQYF.

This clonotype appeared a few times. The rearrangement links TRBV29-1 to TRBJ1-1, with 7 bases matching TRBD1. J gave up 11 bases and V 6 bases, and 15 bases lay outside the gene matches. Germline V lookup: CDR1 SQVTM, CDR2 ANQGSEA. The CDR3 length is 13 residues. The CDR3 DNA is TGCAGCGTCGACAGGGTTCTATTTCCCTGGGCTTTCTTT. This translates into CSVDRVLFPWAFF.

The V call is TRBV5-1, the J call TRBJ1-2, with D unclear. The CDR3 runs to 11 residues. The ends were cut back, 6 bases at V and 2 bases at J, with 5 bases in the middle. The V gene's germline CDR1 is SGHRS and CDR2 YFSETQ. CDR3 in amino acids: CASMGNYGYTF. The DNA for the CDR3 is TGCGCCAGCATGGGGAACTATGGCTACACCTTC. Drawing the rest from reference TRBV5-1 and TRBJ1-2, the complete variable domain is KAGVTQTPRYLIKTRGQQVTLSCSPISGHRSVSWYQQTPGQGLQFLFEYFSETQRNKGNFPGRFSGRQFSNSRSEMNVSTLELGDSALYLCASMGNYGYTFGSGTRLTVV.

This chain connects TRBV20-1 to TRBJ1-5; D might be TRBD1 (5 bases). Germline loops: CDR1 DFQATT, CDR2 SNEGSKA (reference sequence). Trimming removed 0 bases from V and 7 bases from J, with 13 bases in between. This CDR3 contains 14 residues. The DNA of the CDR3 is TGCAGTGCTAGAGATGGAGGTGGACAACAGCCCCAGCATTTT. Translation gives CSARDGGGQQPQHF.

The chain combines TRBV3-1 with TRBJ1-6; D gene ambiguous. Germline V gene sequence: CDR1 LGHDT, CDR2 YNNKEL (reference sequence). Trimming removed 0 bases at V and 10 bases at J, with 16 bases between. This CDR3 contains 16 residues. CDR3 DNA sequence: TGTGCCAGCAGCCAAGACAGTGAGAAATTGAGATCACCCCTCCACTTT. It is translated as CASSQDSEKLRSPLHF.

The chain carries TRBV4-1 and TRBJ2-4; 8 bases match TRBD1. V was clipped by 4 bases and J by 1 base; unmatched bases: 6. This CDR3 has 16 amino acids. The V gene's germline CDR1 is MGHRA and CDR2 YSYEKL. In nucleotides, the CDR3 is TGCGCCAGCAGCCCTGGGACAGGACGGGCCAAAAACATTCAGTACTTC. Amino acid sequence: CASSPGTGRAKNIQYF.

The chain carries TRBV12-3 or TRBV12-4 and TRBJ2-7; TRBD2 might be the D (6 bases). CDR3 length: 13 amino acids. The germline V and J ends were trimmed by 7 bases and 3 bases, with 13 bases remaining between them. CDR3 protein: CASTRGTSYEQYF. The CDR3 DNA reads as TGTGCCAGCACACGCGGGACCAGCTACGAGCAGTACTTC.

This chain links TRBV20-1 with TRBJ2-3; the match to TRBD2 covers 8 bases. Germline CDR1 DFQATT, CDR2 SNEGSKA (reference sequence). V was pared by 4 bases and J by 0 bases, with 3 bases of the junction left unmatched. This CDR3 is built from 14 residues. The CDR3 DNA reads TGCAGTGCTATTAGCGGGGTTAGCACAGATACGCAGTATTTT. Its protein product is CSAISGVSTDTQYF.